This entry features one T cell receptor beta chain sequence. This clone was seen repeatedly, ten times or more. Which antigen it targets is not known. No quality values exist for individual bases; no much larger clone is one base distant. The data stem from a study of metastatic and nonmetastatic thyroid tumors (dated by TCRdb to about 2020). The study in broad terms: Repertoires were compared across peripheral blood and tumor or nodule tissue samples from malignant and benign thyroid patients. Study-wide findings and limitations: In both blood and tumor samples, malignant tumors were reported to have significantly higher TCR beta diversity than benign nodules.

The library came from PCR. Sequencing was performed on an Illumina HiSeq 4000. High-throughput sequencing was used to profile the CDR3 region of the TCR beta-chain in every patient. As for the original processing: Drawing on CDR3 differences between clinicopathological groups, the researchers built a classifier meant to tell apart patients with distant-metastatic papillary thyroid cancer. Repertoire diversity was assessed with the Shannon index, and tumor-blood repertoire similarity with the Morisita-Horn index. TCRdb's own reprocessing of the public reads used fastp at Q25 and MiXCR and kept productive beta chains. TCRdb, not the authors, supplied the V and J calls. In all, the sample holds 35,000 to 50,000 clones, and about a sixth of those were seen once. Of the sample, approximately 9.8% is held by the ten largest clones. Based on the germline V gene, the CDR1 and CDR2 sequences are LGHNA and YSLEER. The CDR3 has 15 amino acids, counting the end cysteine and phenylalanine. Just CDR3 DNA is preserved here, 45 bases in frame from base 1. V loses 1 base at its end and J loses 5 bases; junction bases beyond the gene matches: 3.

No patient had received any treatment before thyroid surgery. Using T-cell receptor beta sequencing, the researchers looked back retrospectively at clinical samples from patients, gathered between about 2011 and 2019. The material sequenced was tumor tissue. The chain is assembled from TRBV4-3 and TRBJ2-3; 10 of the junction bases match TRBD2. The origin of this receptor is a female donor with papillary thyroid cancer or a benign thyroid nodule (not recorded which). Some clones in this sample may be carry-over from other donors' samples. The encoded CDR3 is CASSQARLAGDTQYF. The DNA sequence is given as TGCGCCAGCAGCCAAGCCAGACTAGCGGGAGATACGCAGTATTTT.